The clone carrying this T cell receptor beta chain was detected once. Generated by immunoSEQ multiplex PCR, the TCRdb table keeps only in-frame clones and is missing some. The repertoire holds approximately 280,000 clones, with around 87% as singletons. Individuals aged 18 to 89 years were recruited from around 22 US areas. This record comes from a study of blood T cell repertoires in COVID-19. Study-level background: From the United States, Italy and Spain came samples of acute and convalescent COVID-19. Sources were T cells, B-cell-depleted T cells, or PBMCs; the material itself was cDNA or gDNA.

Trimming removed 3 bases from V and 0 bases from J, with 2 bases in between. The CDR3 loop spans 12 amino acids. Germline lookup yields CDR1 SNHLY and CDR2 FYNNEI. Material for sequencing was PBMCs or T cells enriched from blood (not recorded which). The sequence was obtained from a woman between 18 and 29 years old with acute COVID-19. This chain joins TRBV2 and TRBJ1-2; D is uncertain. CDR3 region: CASSDTNYGYTF. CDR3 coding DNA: TGTGCCAGCAGTGACACTAACTATGGCTACACCTTC. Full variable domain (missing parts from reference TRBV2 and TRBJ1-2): EPEVTQTPSHQVTQMGQEVILRCVPISNHLYFYWYRQILGQKVEFLVSFYNNEISEKSEIFDDQFSVERPDGSNFTLKIRSTKLEDSAMYFCASSDTNYGYTFGSGTRLTVV.